What follows are 4 T cell receptor beta chains derived from one specimen sequenced in a study of shared clonotypes between healthy human individuals. Only in-frame clones appear in the TCRdb table, and some are missing; sequencing was by immunoSEQ multiplex PCR. The sample holds just over 2,000,000 clones, 85% to 95% seen once. Naive CD8 populations comprised CD45RO-negative cells positively selected for CCR7, excluding terminally differentiated effector memory CD45RA+ cells. What was sequenced was naive CD8+ T cells sorted from blood. These receptors all stem from a man aged 18 to 29 in good health.

This rearrangement joins TRBV11-2 to TRBJ2-7, with 9 bases that match TRBD2. The germline V gene encodes CDR1 SGHAT and CDR2 FQNNGV. V was pared by 4 bases and J by 1 base, with 8 bases of the junction left unmatched. CDR3 length: 16 residues. The CDR3 is CASSSGTAGGSYEQYF. The CDR3 nucleotides are TGTGCCAGCAGCTCCGGTACGGCGGGAGGGTCCTACGAGCAGTACTTC.

This chain links TRBV6-5 with TRBJ1-2; TRBD1 matches 8 bases. V dropped 4 bases and J dropped 4; count of bases not matched to a gene: 8. Germline CDR1 reads MNHEY; CDR2 reads SVGAGI. The CDR3 spans 15 residues. CDR3 coding DNA: TGTGCCAGCAGTTCAGGACAGGGATTCGTCTATGGCTACACCTTC. This encodes CASSSGQGFVYGYTF.

The rearrangement uses TRBV7-9 and TRBJ1-2, with D maybe TRBD1 (6 bases). CDR1 is SEHNR and CDR2 is FQNEAQ in the germline V gene (reference sequence). Deletions cut 3 bases from V and 3 bases from J, with 14 bases between. The CDR3 contains 15 residues. CDR3 loop: CASSFSGGRDYGYTF. CDR3 bases: TGTGCCAGCAGCTTTAGCGGGGGGCGCGACTATGGCTACACCTTC.

CDR3 DNA: TGTGCCAGCAGTGGACCGGCAGGTGGTTGGGGCGAGCAGTACTTC. It encodes CASSGPAGGWGEQYF. The chain carries TRBV6-1 and TRBJ2-7; D remains ambiguous. Germline CDR1 and CDR2: MNHNS and SASEGT. CDR3 length: 15 amino acids. The V end was cut by 4 bases, the J end by 6 bases, with 19 bases between.